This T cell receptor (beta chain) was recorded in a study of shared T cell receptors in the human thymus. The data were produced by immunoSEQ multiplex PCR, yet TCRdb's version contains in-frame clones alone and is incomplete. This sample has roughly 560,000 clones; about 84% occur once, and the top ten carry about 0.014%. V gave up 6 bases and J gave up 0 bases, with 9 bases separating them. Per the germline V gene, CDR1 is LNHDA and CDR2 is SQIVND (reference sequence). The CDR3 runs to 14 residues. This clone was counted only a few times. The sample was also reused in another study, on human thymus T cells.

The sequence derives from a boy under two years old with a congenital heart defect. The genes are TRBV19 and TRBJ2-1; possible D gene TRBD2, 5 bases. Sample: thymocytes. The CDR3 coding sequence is TGTGCCAGTAGGGACTCCCTCTCCTACAATGAGCAGTTCTTC. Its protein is CASRDSLSYNEQFF. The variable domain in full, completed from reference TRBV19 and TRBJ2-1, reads DGGITQSPKYLFRKEGQNVTLSCEQNLNHDAMYWYRQDPGQGLRLIYYSQIVNDFQKGDIAEGYSVSREKKESFPLTVTSAQKNPTAFYLCASRDSLSYNEQFFGPGTRLTVL.